Given below is one TCR beta chain in context. Germline loops: CDR1 DFQATT, CDR2 SNEGSKA (reference sequence). CDR3 length equals 14 residues. The V gene end was trimmed by 0 bases and the J gene end by 4 bases; junction bases not matched to a gene: 4. The data were obtained in a study of CD8 T cells in Susac syndrome. Random hexamers were used to reverse transcribe an amount of about 0.45 to 1 ug RNA. TCRdb fed the immunoSEQ multiplex PCR reads into MiXCR, producing one record per CDR3 protein. The repertoire has about 71,000 distinct CDR3 sequences, nearly 96% of them found once; the top ten carry 0.095% to 0.13%.

This chain connects TRBV20-1 to TRBJ1-1, with TRBD1 matching 8 bases. The sample consisted of CD4+ T cells from PBMCs. This TCR was sampled from a human donor with multiple sclerosis. CDR3 amino acids: CSARDLTGGTEAFF. Here the CDR3 DNA reads TGCAGTGCTAGAGATCTAACAGGGGGCACTGAAGCTTTCTTT.